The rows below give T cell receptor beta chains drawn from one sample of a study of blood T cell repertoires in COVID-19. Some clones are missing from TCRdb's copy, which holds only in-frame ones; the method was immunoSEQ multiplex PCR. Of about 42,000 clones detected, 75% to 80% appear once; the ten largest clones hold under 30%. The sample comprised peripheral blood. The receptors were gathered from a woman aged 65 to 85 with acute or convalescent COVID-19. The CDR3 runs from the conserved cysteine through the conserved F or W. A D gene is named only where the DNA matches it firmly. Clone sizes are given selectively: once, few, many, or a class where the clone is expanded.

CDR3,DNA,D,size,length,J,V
CASSQDGTGVRNTIYF,TGCGCCAGCAGCCAAGATGGCACAGGGGTCAGGAACACCATATATTTT,TRBD1,few,16,TRBJ1-3,TRBV4-3
CASSHNRGETQYF,TGTGCCAGCAGTCACAACAGGGGGGAGACCCAGTACTTC,TRBD1,.,13,TRBJ2-5,TRBV28
CASRNDGTGYGYTF,TGTGCCAGCAGGAACGACGGGACAGGGTATGGCTACACCTTC,TRBD1,.,14,TRBJ1-2,TRBV2
CASSLGLADNEQFF,TGTGCCAGCAGTTTGGGACTAGCAGACAATGAGCAGTTCTTC,TRBD2,.,14,TRBJ2-1,TRBV7-3
CASSPAGTEAFF,TGTGCCAGCAGCCCAGCGGGCACTGAAGCTTTCTTT,.,.,12,TRBJ1-1,TRBV5-4
CASSLGVAANEQFF,TGCGCCAGCAGCTTGGGAGTCGCGGCTAATGAGCAGTTCTTC,.,once,14,TRBJ2-1,TRBV5-1
CASSQDSGATNEKLFF,TGTGCCAGCAGCCAAGATAGCGGGGCCACTAATGAAAAACTGTTTTTT,.,.,16,TRBJ1-4,TRBV3-1/TRBV3-2
CASSEGLRGGRDTQYF,TGTGCCAGCAGTGAGGGTTTGCGGGGGGGCCGGGATACGCAGTATTTT,TRBD2,once,16,TRBJ2-3,TRBV6-1
CSEKTVNTEAFF,TGCAGCGAAAAGACAGTGAACACTGAAGCTTTCTTT,.,.,12,TRBJ1-1,TRBV29-1
CSVPGQGFTEAFF,TGCAGCGTTCCGGGACAGGGGTTCACTGAAGCTTTCTTT,TRBD1,.,13,TRBJ1-1,TRBV29-1
CAAWGGAHSPLHF,TGTGCCGCCTGGGGGGGGGCACATTCACCCCTCCACTTT,.,.,13,TRBJ1-6,TRBV6-5
CASTPNSNQPQHF,TGTGCCAGCACCCCCAATAGCAATCAGCCCCAGCATTTT,.,many,13,TRBJ1-5,TRBV7-2
CASSLNSGGSTDTQYF,TGTGCCAGCAGCTTAAATAGCGGGGGGAGCACAGATACGCAGTATTTT,TRBD2,.,16,TRBJ2-3,TRBV7-9
CASSLQRDDEQFF,TGTGCTAGCAGCTTACAGCGTGACGATGAGCAGTTCTTC,.,.,13,TRBJ2-1,TRBV7-7
CASSSVYNSPLHF,TGTGCCAGCAGTTCCGTCTATAATTCACCCCTCCACTTT,.,.,13,TRBJ1-6,TRBV28
CASRQGLAGGNTGELFF,TGTGCCAGCAGACAAGGACTAGCGGGGGGCAACACCGGGGAGCTGTTTTTT,TRBD2,few,17,TRBJ2-2,TRBV5-4
CASSMGQGRNQPQHF,TGTGCCAGTAGTATGGGGCAGGGTCGGAATCAGCCCCAGCATTTT,.,.,15,TRBJ1-5,TRBV19
CASSQAWTGGFEQYF,TGCGCCAGCAGCCAAGCGTGGACAGGGGGTTTCGAGCAGTACTTC,TRBD1,.,15,TRBJ2-7,TRBV4-3
CQKESSYNEQFF,TGCCAGAAGGAGAGCTCCTACAATGAGCAGTTCTTC,.,.,12,TRBJ2-1,TRBV7-2
CATSDLRGGLSTGELFF,TGTGCCACCAGTGATTTGCGAGGGGGCCTTAGCACCGGGGAGCTGTTTTTT,TRBD1,.,17,TRBJ2-2,TRBV24-1
CAWNRGSSYEQYF,TGTGCCTGGAACAGGGGTAGCTCCTACGAGCAGTACTTC,TRBD1,.,13,TRBJ2-7,TRBV30
CASSLPSQGPLFGTEAFF,TGTGCCAGCAGCTTACCCAGCCAGGGTCCTCTCTTCGGCACTGAAGCTTTCTTT,.,once,18,TRBJ1-1,TRBV7-9
CARRTGGNSYEQYF,TGTGCCAGGAGGACAGGGGGAAACTCCTACGAGCAGTACTTC,TRBD1,.,14,TRBJ2-7,TRBV27
CATSRDRRNQPQHF,TGTGCCACCAGCAGGGACAGGCGTAATCAGCCCCAGCATTTT,TRBD1,.,14,TRBJ1-5,TRBV15
CASSSRGQSGNTIYF,TGTGCCAGCAGCTCGAGGGGACAATCTGGAAACACCATATATTTT,.,once,15,TRBJ1-3,TRBV11-2
CASSPRTGNSYEQYF,TGTGCCAGTAGCCCCCGGACAGGAAACTCCTACGAGCAGTACTTC,TRBD1,once,15,TRBJ2-7,TRBV19
CASSPSGQYSPLHF,TGTGCCAGCTCACCAAGTGGACAGTACTCACCCCTCCACTTT,.,.,14,TRBJ1-6,TRBV18
CASSEPGRMNTEAFF,TGTGCCAGCAGTGAACCGGGGAGGATGAACACTGAAGCTTTCTTT,.,few,15,TRBJ1-1,TRBV28
CASSIGTAPNTEAFF,TGTGCCAGTAGTATTGGGACAGCACCGAACACTGAAGCTTTCTTT,TRBD1,.,15,TRBJ1-1,TRBV19
CASSPREGLFTEAFF,TGTGCCAGCAGTCCCCGGGAGGGTCTGTTTACTGAAGCTTTCTTT,.,.,15,TRBJ1-1,TRBV6-6
CASSSRTGSSTEAFF,TGTGCCAGCAGCTCCCGGACAGGGTCGAGCACTGAAGCTTTCTTT,TRBD1,.,15,TRBJ1-1,TRBV7-9
CASSLGHSANVLTF,TGTGCCAGCAGTTTAGGGCACTCGGCCAACGTCCTGACTTTC,.,.,14,TRBJ2-6,TRBV28
CASSPTRAEETQYF,TGTGCCAGCTCACCAACCAGGGCAGAAGAGACCCAGTACTTC,.,once,14,TRBJ2-5,TRBV18
CASSPTPVNRVLGQPQHF,TGTGCCAGCAGTCCCACTCCTGTGAACAGGGTCTTGGGGCAGCCCCAGCATTTT,.,.,18,TRBJ1-5,TRBV27
CASSFGSPYRREQYF,TGCGCCAGCAGCTTTGGTAGTCCGTACCGCCGCGAGCAGTACTTC,.,.,15,TRBJ2-7,TRBV5-1
CASSHVQGLPSSPLHF,TGTGCCAGCAGCCACGTCCAGGGACTACCAAGCTCACCCCTCCACTTT,.,.,16,TRBJ1-6,TRBV6-2/TRBV6-3
CASSESRGGPNTEAFF,TGCGCCAGCAGTGAGTCGAGGGGGGGCCCGAACACTGAAGCTTTCTTT,.,.,16,TRBJ1-1,TRBV10-1
CASSLVGGLGYEQYF,TGTGCCAGCAGCTTGGTTGGGGGACTGGGCTACGAGCAGTACTTC,.,.,15,TRBJ2-7,TRBV5-6
CASSYYGDQPQHF,TGTGCCAGCAGTTACTACGGGGATCAGCCCCAGCATTTT,.,.,13,TRBJ1-5,TRBV28
CASSIVEDTQYF,TGTGCCAGTAGTATAGTGGAGGATACGCAGTATTTT,.,.,12,TRBJ2-3,TRBV19